Listed below are T cell receptor beta chains from one sample, sequenced in a study of blood T cell repertoires in COVID-19. Assay: immunoSEQ multiplex PCR; the TCRdb copy retains only in-frame clones and omits some. The sample lists roughly 150,000 clones; approximately 81% were seen once. Sequenced input: peripheral blood. Receptors originate from a woman in her forties or fifties with COVID-19, enrolled during active disease. CDR3s leave out the opening cysteine and the closing phenylalanine or tryptophan. The D gene is left open where the match is weak.

TRBD1 | TRBJ2-7 | TRBV4-1 | ASSQRTGNDEQY
. | TRBJ2-2 | TRBV2 | ASTSGSRSGELF
TRBD1 | TRBJ1-4 | TRBV14 | ASSQRQGTNEKLF
TRBD1 | TRBJ2-7 | TRBV10-3 | AISGGQESSYEQY
. | TRBJ2-3 | TRBV7-2 | ASSLDEQLFSTDTQY
. | TRBJ1-1 | TRBV10-2 | ASSRAENTEAF
TRBD1 | TRBJ2-2 | TRBV2 | ASSGDSNTGELF
TRBD2 | TRBJ2-7 | TRBV6-1 | ASRTGTSDYEQY
. | TRBJ2-3 | TRBV7-3 | ASSLESWSDTQY
. | TRBJ2-1 | TRBV30 | AWKIGLWDNEQF
. | TRBJ2-7 | TRBV19 | ASSIAGSREQY
. | TRBJ1-4 | TRBV24-1 | ATSDGTPNEKLF
TRBD2 | TRBJ2-4 | TRBV19 | ASSPQTSGSNNQY
TRBD2 | TRBJ2-5 | TRBV12-3/TRBV12-4 | ASSGGAQETQY
TRBD2 | TRBJ2-3 | TRBV27 | ASSLGTSGADTQY
. | TRBJ1-5 | TRBV5-1 | ASSLELGGQPQH
. | TRBJ2-3 | TRBV4-2 | ASSQDVEEVSTDTQY
. | TRBJ2-6 | TRBV6-2/TRBV6-3 | ASSRVAWVSGANVLT
TRBD1 | TRBJ2-2 | TRBV2 | ASSRDRNTGELF
. | TRBJ2-5 | TRBV19 | ASSPDSRETQY
TRBD1 | TRBJ2-7 | TRBV27 | ASSAWDRVYEQY
. | TRBJ2-2 | TRBV19 | ASNLQGVGTGELF
. | TRBJ2-3 | TRBV6-4 | ASSLDGEADTQY
TRBD1 | TRBJ2-1 | TRBV7-9 | ASPSGQPYNEQF
. | TRBJ2-1 | TRBV9 | ASSVGSSYNEQF
TRBD1 | TRBJ1-4 | TRBV2 | ASRKGQTNEKLF
. | TRBJ2-7 | TRBV18 | ASSPPAGIMTEQY
TRBD2 | TRBJ2-1 | TRBV4-2 | ASRHILGGGWNEQF
TRBD1 | TRBJ2-5 | TRBV7-2 | ASSFGQGRGQETQY
TRBD1 | TRBJ1-5 | TRBV6-4 | ASSNTRGQDVFFNQPQH
. | TRBJ2-6 | TRBV29-1 | SATFGGPGANVLT
TRBD2 | TRBJ2-5 | TRBV9 | ASSHESLAGLETQY
TRBD1 | TRBJ1-4 | TRBV5-1 | ASSFGTVYEKLF
TRBD1 | TRBJ1-4 | TRBV14 | ASSQLGQGAEKLF
. | TRBJ1-4 | TRBV19 | ASSRAYATNEKLF
. | TRBJ2-3 | TRBV28 | ASSLLSPDTQY
. | TRBJ1-2 | TRBV11-2 | ASSTGSLYGYT
. | TRBJ2-7 | TRBV10-3 | AISGYPSGASYEQY
. | TRBJ2-5 | TRBV20-1 | SASRARGTQY
TRBD2 | TRBJ2-7 | TRBV3-1/TRBV3-2 | ASSATSVYEQY
. | TRBJ1-2 | TRBV6-2/TRBV6-3 | ASSFKYGYT
. | TRBJ2-7 | TRBV5-5 | ASSLSRVNTYEQY
TRBD2 | TRBJ2-7 | TRBV5-1 | ASSPGGGPEQY
. | TRBJ1-4 | TRBV4-1 | ASSQVLAAASEKLF
. | TRBJ2-7 | TRBV11-2 | ASSLGQALLTEQY
. | TRBJ2-5 | TRBV6-6 | ASSYPKLGGQETQY
TRBD1 | TRBJ2-5 | TRBV6-2/TRBV6-3 | ASSYRPGTAQETQY
. | TRBJ2-6 | TRBV7-6 | ASSSSSGANVLT
TRBD1 | TRBJ1-2 | TRBV30 | AWSVVTGLGKGYT
. | TRBJ1-4 | TRBV5-8 | ASSSGHSNEKLF
TRBD2 | TRBJ2-3 | TRBV11-3 | ASSLGTSGFTDTQY
TRBD2 | TRBJ2-1 | TRBV29-1 | SAPGTRVNEQF
. | TRBJ2-7 | TRBV4-2 | ASSQAPIYEQY
TRBD1 | TRBJ1-2 | TRBV27 | ASSPTDRDPGYT
. | TRBJ2-3 | TRBV7-2 | ASSLGGGGTDTQY
. | TRBJ1-2 | TRBV7-8 | ASSAGPDLGYT
TRBD2 | TRBJ2-2 | TRBV3-1/TRBV3-2 | ASSQILAGDTGELF
. | TRBJ1-3 | TRBV5-1 | ASSIKQDSGNTIY
. | TRBJ2-7 | TRBV5-1 | ASSLGQGFYYEQY